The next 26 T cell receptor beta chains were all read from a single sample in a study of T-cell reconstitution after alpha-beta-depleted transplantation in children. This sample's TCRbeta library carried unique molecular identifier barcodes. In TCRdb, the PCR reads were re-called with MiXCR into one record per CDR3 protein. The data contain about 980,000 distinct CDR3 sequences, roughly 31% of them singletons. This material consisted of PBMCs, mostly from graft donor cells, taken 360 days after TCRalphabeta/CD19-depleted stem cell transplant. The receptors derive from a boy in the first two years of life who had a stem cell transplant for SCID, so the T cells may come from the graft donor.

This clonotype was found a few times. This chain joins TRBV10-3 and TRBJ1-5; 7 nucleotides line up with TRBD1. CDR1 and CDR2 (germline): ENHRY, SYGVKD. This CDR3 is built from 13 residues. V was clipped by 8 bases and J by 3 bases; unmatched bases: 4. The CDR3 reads CAIRQGNNQPQHF. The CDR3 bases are TGTGCCATCCGACAGGGCAACAATCAGCCCCAGCATTTT.

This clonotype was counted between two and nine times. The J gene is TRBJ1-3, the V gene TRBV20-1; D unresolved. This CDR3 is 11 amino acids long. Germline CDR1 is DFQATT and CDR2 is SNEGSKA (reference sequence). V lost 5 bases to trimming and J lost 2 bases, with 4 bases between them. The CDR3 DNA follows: TGCAGTGCTTCGGCTGGAAACACCATATATTTT. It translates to CSASAGNTIYF.

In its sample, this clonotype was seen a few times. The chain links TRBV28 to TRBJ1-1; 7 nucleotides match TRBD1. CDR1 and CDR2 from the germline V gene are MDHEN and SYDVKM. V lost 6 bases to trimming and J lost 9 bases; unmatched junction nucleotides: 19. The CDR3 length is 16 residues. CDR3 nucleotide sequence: TGTGCCAGCAGCTTACCCACTCCTGACAGGGCCCACCAAGCTTTCTTT. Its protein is CASSLPTPDRAHQAFF.

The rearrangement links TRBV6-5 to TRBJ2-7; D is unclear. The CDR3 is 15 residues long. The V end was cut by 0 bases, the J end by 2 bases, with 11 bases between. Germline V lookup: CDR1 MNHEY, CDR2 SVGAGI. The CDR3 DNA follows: TGTGCCAGCAGTTACTCCGCGGCCTCAACCTACGAGCAGTACTTC. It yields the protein CASSYSAASTYEQYF.

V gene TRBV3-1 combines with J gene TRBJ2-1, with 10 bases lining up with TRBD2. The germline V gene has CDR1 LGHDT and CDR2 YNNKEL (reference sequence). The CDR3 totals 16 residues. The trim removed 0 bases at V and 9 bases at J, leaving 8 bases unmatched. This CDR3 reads CASSQDWSGGAGEQFF. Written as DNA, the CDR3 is TGTGCCAGCAGCCAAGATTGGAGCGGGGGGGCCGGTGAGCAGTTCTTC.

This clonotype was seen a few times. The DNA of the CDR3 is TGTGCCAGCAGTTACTCGTGGGGACAGGGGGGCGAGCAGTACTTC. Translation gives CASSYSWGQGGEQYF. The genes are TRBV6-5 and TRBJ2-7, with 11 nucleotides matching TRBD1. CDR3 length equals 15 residues. V trimming: 0 bases; J trimming: 6 bases; junction bases outside the gene matches: 4. Per germline, CDR1 MNHEY and CDR2 SVGAGI.

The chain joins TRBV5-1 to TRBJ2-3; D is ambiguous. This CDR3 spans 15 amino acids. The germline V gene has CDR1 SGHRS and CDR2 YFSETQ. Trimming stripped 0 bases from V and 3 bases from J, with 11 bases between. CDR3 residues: CASSLGIVPTDTQYF. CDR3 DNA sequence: TGCGCCAGCAGCTTGGGAATAGTTCCGACAGATACGCAGTATTTT.

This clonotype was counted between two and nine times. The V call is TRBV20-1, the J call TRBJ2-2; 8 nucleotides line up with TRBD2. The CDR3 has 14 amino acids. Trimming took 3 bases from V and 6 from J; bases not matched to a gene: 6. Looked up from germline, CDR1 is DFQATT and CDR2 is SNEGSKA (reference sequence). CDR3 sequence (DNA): TGCAGTGCTAGTTCCGGACTAGCTTCCGGGGAGCTGTTTTTT. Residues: CSASSGLASGELFF.

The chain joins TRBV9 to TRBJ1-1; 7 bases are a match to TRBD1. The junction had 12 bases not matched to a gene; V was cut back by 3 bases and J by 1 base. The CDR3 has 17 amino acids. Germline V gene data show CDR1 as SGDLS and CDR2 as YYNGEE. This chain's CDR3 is CASSGGQAVRANTEAFF. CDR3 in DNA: TGTGCCAGCAGCGGTGGACAGGCGGTTAGGGCGAACACTGAAGCTTTCTTT.

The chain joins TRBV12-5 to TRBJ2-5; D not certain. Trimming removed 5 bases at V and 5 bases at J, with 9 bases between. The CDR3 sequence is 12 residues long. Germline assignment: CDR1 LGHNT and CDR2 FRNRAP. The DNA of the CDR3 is TGTGCTAGTGGTACCTTGGGTGAGACCCAGTACTTC. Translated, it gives CASGTLGETQYF.

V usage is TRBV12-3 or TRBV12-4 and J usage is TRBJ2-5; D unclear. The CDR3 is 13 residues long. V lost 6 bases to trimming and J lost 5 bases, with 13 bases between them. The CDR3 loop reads CASSSGYRETQYF. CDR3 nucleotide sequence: TGTGCCAGCAGCTCAGGTTATCGGGAGACCCAGTACTTC.

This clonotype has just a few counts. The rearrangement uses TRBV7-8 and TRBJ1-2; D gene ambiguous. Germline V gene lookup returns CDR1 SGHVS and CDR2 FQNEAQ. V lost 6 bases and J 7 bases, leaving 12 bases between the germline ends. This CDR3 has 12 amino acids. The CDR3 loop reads CASSLGSSGYTF. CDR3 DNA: TGTGCCAGCAGTCTAGGGAGTAGTGGCTACACCTTC.

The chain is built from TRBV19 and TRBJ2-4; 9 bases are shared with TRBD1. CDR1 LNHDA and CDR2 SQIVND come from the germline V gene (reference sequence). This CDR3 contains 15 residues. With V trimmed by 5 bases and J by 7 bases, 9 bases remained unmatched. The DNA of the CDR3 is TGTGCCAGTAGTCCCTTCGGGACAGGGCGTAACATTCAGTACTTC. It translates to CASSPFGTGRNIQYF.

CDR3 coding DNA: TGCGCCAGCAGCTTGGGACAAGTGGCCTCTGGAAACACCATATATTTT. Amino acids: CASSLGQVASGNTIYF. The chain carries TRBV5-1 and TRBJ1-3; no reliable D call. The CDR3 is 16 residues long. V lost 0 bases and J lost 0, with 10 bases in between. CDR1 and CDR2 (germline): SGHRS, YFSETQ.

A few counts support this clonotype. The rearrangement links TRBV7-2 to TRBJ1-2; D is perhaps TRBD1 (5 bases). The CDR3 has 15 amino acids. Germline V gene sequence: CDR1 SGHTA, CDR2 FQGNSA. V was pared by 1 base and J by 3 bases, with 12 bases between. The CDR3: CASSLVRASYYGYTF. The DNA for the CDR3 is TGTGCCAGCAGCTTAGTCAGGGCCTCCTACTATGGCTACACCTTC.

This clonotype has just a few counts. The CDR3 region is CASSARRQGTEQYF. The CDR3 DNA sequence: TGTGCCAGCAGTGCCAGGAGACAGGGTACCGAGCAGTACTTC. V usage is TRBV27 and J usage is TRBJ2-7; TRBD1 aligns across 7 bases. This CDR3 comprises 14 residues. V shed 5 bases and J 6 bases; nucleotides not matched to a gene: 10. Per the germline V gene, CDR1 is MNHEY and CDR2 is SMNVEV (reference sequence).

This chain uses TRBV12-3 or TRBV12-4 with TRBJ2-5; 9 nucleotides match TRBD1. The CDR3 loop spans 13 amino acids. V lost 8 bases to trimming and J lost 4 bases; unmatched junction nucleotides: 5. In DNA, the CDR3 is TGTGCCAGCTTCCGGACAGGGGTAGAGACCCAGTACTTC. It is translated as CASFRTGVETQYF.

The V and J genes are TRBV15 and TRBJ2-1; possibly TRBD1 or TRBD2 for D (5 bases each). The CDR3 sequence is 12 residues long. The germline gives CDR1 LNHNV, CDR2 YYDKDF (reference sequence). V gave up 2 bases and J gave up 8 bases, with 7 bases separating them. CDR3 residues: CATSRRGDEQFF. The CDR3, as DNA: TGTGCCACCAGCAGACGAGGGGATGAGCAGTTCTTC.

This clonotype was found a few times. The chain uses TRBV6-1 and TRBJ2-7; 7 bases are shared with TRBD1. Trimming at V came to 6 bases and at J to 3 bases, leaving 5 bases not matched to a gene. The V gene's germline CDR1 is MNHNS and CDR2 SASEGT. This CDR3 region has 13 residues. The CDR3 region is CASSGTEIYEQYF. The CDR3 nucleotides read TGTGCCAGCAGCGGGACAGAGATCTACGAGCAGTACTTC.

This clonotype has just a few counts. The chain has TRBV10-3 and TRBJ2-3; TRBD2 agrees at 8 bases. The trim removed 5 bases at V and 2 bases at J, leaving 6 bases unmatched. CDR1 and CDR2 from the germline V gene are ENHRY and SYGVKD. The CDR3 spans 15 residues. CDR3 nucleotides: TGTGCCATCAGTCCCTACGGGGGGGACACAGATACGCAGTATTTT. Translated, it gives CAISPYGGDTDTQYF.

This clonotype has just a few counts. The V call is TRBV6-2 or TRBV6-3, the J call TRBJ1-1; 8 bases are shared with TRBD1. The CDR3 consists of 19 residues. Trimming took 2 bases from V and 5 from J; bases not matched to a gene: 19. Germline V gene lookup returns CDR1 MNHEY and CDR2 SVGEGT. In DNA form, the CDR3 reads TGTGCCAGCAGTTACCCGTTGGACAGGGCCCGAAATAGTAGGACTGAAGCTTTCTTT. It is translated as CASSYPLDRARNSRTEAFF.

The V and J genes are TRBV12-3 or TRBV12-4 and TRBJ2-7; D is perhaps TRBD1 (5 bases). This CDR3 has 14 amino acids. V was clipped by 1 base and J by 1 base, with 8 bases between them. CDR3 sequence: CASSLETESYEQYF. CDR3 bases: TGTGCCAGCAGTTTAGAGACAGAGTCCTACGAGCAGTACTTC.

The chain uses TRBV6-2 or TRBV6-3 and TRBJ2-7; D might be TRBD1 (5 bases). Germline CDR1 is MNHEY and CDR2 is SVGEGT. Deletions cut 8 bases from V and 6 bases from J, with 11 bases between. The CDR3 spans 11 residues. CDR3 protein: CASRRQREQYF. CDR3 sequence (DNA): TGTGCCAGCCGACGACAGCGCGAGCAGTACTTC.

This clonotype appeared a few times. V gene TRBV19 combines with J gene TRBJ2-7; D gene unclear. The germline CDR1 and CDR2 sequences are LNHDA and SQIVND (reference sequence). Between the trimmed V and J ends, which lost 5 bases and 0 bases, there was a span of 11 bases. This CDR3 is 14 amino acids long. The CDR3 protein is CASSGPPSSYEQYF. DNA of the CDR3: TGTGCCAGTAGTGGCCCTCCGAGCTCCTACGAGCAGTACTTC.

CDR3: CSVTTGSYEQYF. The DNA of the CDR3 is TGCAGCGTCACCACAGGGTCCTACGAGCAGTACTTC. The chain has TRBV29-1 and TRBJ2-7; a possible D gene is TRBD1 (6 bases). Trimming took 6 bases from V and 1 from J, leaving 10 bases between them. This CDR3 has 12 residues. CDR1 and CDR2 from the germline V gene are SQVTM and ANQGSEA.

The chain's CDR3 is CSARDGATSGGTDTQYF. The CDR3 nucleotides are TGCAGTGCTAGAGATGGGGCGACTAGCGGGGGAACAGATACGCAGTATTTT. The V call is TRBV20-1, the J call TRBJ2-3, with TRBD2 matching over 12 bases. Germline V gives CDR1 DFQATT, CDR2 SNEGSKA (reference sequence). This CDR3 has 17 residues. Trimming cost V 0 bases and J 3 bases; bases outside gene matches: 7.